Here is one T cell receptor (beta chain) with its context. This receptor's antigen is unknown. No base quality values were provided; no much bigger clone lies one nucleotide off. The treatment or condition label, as the study defines it: randomized to nivolumab then ipilimumab (arm A) or the reverse (arm B). None of the patients in the trial had previously been given DNA-damaging chemotherapy. CheckMate 064, a randomized, open-label phase II trial of sequential checkpoint blockade, was the source of the samples, all of which came from patients with melanoma. Genomic DNA from formalin-fixed paraffin-embedded (FFPE) tissue samples served as the input for tumor TCR sequencing. The data derive from a study of sequential checkpoint blockade in melanoma (dated by TCRdb to the late 2010s). Background on the whole study: Using 1:1 randomization, the trial assigned patients either to first-line nivolumab followed by ipilimumab (arm A) or to ipilimumab followed by nivolumab (arm B). For approximately 20 patients, matched tumor biopsies were obtained before treatment and at week 13, following single-agent nivolumab (arm A) or ipilimumab (arm B). Both trial sequences were followed by maintenance nivolumab. About 80% of the matched tumor biopsy pairs taken before and after treatment were from the same lesion. DNA from about 100 pretreatment melanoma tumor samples underwent TCRbeta immunosequencing.

The paper's findings and limits, for the study overall: Clinical benefit was about 30 times more likely to be achieved by patients whose tumor T-cell fraction and clonality increased by week 13. Among patients in the nivolumab-first arm (arm A), tumor TIL clonality before treatment was associated with response (P = .04). Larger, independent patient cohorts are needed to validate the response-prediction model that combines TCR metrics and mutation burden. Tumor T-cell fraction and clonality were correlated with PD-L1 staining and CD8+ T-cell counts, but not with mutational load. Within-arm analyses of tumor T-cell fraction were constrained by small sample sizes and reduced statistical power.

TCRbeta CDR3 regions were immunosequenced from genomic DNA with the immunoSEQ Assay. Before high-throughput sequencing, genomic DNA was amplified using bias-controlled multiplex PCR. Per the source publication's procedure: To quantify the absolute abundance of each unique TCRbeta CDR3 region, the sequences were collapsed and filtered. Clonality was defined as 1 minus Pielou's evenness and was calculated using productive rearrangements only. Tumor T-cell fraction was calculated by normalizing TCRbeta template counts to the amount of usable DNA, which was estimated from several housekeeping genes. A previously published method was used to identify clones with significantly greater frequencies in on-treatment samples than in baseline samples. This is the immuneACCESS table as TCRdb keeps it, with only in-frame sequences that have V and J called. A part of the clones is gone; compared with another copy, unresolved V genes explain less than half, and the rest is unexplained. D and trimming come from the DNA, and the V and J calls and clone size come from that table. The sample contains roughly 2,200 clones, 26% of them found a single time. Jointly, the top ten make up around a sixth of the sample.

The junction carries 18 bases between V and J, which are trimmed by 0 bases and 6 bases respectively. CDR1 and CDR2 are read off the germline V gene as SGHNT and YENEEA. The CDR3 spans 17 residues, from the cysteine through the phenylalanine. Only the CDR3 DNA stays, 51 bases, in frame from base 1. The sequence derives from a human donor with melanoma. The chain was built from TRBV11-3 and TRBJ2-1, with the D gene possibly TRBD1 or TRBD2, each one fitting 5 bases. The source was tumor tissue (inferred from file names), collected from a patient given nivolumab and ipilimumab in sequence. The sequenced DNA is TGTGCCAGCAGCTTAGATATAGTGGGGGAGTCGGGCAATGAGCAGTTCTTC. Its protein is CASSLDIVGESGNEQFF. The variable domain in full, with residues beyond the CDR3 obtained from the reference TRBV11-3 and TRBJ2-1 genes, is EAGVVQSPRYKIIEKKQPVAFWCNPISGHNTLYWYLQNLGQGPELLIRYENEEAVDDSQLPKDRFSAERLKGVDSTLKIQPAELGDSAVYLCASSLDIVGESGNEQFFGPGTRLTVL.